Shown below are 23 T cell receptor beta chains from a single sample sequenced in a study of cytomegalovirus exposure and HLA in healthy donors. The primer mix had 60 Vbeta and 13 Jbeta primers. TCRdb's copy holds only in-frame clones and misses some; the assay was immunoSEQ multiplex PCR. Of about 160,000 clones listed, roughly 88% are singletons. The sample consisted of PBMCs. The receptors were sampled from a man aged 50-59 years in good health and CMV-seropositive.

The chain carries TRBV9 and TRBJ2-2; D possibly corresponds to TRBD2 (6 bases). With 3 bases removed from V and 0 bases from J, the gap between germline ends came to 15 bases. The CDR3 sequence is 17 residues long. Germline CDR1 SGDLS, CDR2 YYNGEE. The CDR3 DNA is TGTGCCAGCAGCGCCCCTGTTGGACTAACGAACACCGGGGAGCTGTTTTTT. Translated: CASSAPVGLTNTGELFF.

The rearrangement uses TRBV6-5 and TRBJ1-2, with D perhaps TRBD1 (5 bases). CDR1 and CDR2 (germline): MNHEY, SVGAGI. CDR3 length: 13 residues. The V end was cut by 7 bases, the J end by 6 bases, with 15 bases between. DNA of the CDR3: TGTGCCAGCACCTCGGGGGGTGGGGATGGCTACACCTTC. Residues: CASTSGGGDGYTF.

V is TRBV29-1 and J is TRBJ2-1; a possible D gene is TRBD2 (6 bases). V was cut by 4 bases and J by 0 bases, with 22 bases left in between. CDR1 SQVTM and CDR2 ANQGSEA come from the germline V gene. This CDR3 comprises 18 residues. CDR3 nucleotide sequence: TGCAGCGTTGGGGGCTTTTGGGGTGGCGGGGTCTCCTACAATGAGCAGTTCTTC. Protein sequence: CSVGGFWGGGVSYNEQFF.

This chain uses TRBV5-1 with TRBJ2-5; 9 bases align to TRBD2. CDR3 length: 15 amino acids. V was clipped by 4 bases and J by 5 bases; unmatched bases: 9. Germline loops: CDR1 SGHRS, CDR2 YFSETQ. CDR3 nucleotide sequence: TGCGCCAGCAGCCTTAGCGGGGGTGTCTTGGAGACCCAGTACTTC. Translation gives CASSLSGGVLETQYF.

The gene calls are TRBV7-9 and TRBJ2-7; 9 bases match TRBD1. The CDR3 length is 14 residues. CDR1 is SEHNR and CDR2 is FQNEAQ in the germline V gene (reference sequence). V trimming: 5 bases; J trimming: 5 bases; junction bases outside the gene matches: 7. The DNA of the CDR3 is TGTGCCAGCAGCCCCCGGACAGGGGCGCACGAGCAGTACTTC. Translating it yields CASSPRTGAHEQYF.

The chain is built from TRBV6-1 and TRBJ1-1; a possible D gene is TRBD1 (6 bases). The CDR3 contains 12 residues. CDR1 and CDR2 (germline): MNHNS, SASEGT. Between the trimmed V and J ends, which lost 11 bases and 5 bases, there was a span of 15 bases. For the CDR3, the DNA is TGTGCCTCTCAGGGGTTGGGGACTGAAGCTTTCTTT. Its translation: CASQGLGTEAFF.

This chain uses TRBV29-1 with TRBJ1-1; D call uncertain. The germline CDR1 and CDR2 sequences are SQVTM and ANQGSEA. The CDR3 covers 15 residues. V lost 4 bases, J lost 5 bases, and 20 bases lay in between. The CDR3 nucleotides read TGCAGCGTTGCGAGTGATGCGGGTGTAGGTACTGAAGCTTTCTTT. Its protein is CSVASDAGVGTEAFF.

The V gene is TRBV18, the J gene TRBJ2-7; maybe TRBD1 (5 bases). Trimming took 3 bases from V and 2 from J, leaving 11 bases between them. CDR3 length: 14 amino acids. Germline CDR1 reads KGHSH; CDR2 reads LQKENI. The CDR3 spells CASSPRQGAYEQYV. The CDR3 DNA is TGTGCCAGCTCACCCAGGCAAGGGGCCTACGAGCAGTACGTC.

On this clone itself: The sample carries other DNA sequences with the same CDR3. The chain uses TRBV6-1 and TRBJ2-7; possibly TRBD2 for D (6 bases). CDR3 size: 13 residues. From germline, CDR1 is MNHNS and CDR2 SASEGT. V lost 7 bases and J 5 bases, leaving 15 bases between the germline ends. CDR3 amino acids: CASKWDFQDEQYV. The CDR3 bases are TGTGCCAGCAAATGGGACTTCCAGGACGAGCAGTACGTC.

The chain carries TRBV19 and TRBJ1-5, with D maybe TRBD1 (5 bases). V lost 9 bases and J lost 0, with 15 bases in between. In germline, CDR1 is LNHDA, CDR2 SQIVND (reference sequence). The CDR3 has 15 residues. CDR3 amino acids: CASHRDSTSNQPQHF. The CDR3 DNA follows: TGTGCCAGCCACCGGGACTCAACTAGCAATCAGCCCCAGCATTTT.

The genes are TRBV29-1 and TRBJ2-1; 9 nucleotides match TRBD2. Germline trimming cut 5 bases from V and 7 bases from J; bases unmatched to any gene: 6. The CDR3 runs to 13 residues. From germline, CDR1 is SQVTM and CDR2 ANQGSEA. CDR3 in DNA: TGCAGCGTTATTAGCGGGAGCGTGAATGAGCAGTTCTTC. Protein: CSVISGSVNEQFF.

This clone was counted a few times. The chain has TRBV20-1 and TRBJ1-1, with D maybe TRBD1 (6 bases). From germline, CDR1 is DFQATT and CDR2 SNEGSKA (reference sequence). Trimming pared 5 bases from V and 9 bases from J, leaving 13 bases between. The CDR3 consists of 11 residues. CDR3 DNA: TGCAGTGCTTCAGAAGACAGGCAAGCTTTCTTT. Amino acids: CSASEDRQAFF.

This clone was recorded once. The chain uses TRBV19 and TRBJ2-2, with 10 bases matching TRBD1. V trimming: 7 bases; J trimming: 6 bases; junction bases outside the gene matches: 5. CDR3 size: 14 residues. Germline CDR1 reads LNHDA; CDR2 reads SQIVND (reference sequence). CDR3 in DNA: TGTGCCAGTACGGGACAGGGGAAGGCCGGGGAGCTGTTTTTT. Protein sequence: CASTGQGKAGELFF.

CDR3 loop: CATRSGDNEQFF. CDR3 in DNA: TGTGCCACAAGGAGCGGGGACAATGAGCAGTTCTTC. The V and J genes are TRBV11-3 and TRBJ2-1; 7 positions agree with TRBD2. CDR3 length: 12 residues. The junction had 5 bases not matched to a gene; V was cut back by 10 bases and J by 5 bases. From germline, CDR1 is SGHNT and CDR2 YENEEA.

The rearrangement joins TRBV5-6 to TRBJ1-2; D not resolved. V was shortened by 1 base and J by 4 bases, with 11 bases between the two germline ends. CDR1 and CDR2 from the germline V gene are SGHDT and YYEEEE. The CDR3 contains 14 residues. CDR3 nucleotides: TGTGCCAGCAGCTTGATCCGGGGATCCTATGGCTACACCTTC. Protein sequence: CASSLIRGSYGYTF.

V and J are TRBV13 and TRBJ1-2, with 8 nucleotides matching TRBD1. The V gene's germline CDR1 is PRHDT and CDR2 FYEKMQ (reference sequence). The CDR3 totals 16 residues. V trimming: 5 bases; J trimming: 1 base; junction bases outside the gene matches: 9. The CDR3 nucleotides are TGTGCCAGCAGCGTGGACAGGGAACTCATTAACTATGGCTACACCTTC. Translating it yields CASSVDRELINYGYTF.

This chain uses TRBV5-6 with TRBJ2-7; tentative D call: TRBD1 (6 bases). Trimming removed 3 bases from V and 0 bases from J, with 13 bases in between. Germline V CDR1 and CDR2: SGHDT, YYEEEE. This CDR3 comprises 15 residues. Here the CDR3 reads CASSYRALSSYEQYV. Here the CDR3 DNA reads TGTGCCAGCAGCTACAGGGCATTAAGCTCCTACGAGCAGTACGTC.

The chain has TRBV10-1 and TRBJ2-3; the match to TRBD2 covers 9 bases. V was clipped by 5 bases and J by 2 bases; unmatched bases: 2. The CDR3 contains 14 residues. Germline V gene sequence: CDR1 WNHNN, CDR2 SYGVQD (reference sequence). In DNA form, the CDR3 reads TGCGCCAGCAGTCCTAGCGGGAACACAGATACGCAGTATTTT. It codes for CASSPSGNTDTQYF.

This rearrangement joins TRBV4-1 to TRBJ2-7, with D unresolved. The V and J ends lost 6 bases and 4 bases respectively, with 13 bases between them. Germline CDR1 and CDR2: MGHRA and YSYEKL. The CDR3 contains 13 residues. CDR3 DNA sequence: TGCGCCAGCAGTCCCGGTGCATGGTACGAGCAGTACTTC. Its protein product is CASSPGAWYEQYF.

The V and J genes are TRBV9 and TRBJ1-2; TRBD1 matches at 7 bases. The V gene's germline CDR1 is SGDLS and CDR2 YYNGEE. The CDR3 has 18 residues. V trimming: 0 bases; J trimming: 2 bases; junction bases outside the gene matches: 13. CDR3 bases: TGTGCCAGCAGCGTAGGGCCGGGACAGCAAGAGGGGAACTATGGCTACACCTTC. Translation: CASSVGPGQQEGNYGYTF.

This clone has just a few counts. The CDR3 loop reads CASSPPQGIGGYTF. CDR3 DNA: TGTGCCAGCTCACCACCGCAGGGAATAGGAGGCTACACCTTC. The rearrangement joins TRBV18 to TRBJ1-2, with D possibly being TRBD1 (5 bases). The CDR3 sequence is 14 residues long. CDR1 and CDR2 (germline): KGHSH, LQKENI. V was trimmed by 0 bases and J by 8 bases, leaving 13 bases between them.

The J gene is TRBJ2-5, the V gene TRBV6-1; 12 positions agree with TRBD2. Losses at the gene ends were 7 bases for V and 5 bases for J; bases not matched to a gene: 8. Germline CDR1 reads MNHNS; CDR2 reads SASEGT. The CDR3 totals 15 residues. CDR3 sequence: CASKASGGALETQYF. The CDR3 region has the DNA TGTGCCAGCAAAGCTAGCGGGGGGGCCTTGGAGACCCAGTACTTC.

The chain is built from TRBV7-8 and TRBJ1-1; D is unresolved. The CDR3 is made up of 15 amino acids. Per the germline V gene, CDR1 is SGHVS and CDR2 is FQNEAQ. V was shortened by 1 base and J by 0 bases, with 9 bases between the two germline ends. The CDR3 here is CASSLGLALNTEAFF. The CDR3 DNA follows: TGTGCCAGCAGCTTAGGTTTAGCCTTGAACACTGAAGCTTTCTTT.